This TCR beta chain was profiled in a study of blood T cell repertoires in COVID-19. Study-level background: Specimens from acute and convalescent COVID-19 originated in the United States, Italy and Spain. The cDNA or gDNA used as material had been derived from T cells, B-cell-depleted T cells, or PBMCs.

V was clipped by 9 bases and J by 3 bases; unmatched bases: 4. Germline-derived CDR1 and CDR2 are LGHNA and YSLEER. The CDR3 runs 13 residues. In the original processing: Scientists estimated how many nucleated cells there were by amplifying reference gene primers. The table came from immunoSEQ multiplex PCR; TCRdb's copy has only in-frame clones and leaves some out. V and J calls and clone size are as listed in that table; D and trimming were resolved from the DNA. The sample lists approximately 210,000 clones; roughly 80% were seen once. What was sequenced was peripheral blood. The clonotype originates from a human donor in a cohort sampled during active COVID-19. J is TRBJ2-1 and V is TRBV4-3; TRBD2 aligns across 8 bases. The CDR3, as DNA: TGCGCCAGAGAGCGGGAGTTCTACAATGAGCAGTTCTTC. Translating it yields CAREREFYNEQFF.